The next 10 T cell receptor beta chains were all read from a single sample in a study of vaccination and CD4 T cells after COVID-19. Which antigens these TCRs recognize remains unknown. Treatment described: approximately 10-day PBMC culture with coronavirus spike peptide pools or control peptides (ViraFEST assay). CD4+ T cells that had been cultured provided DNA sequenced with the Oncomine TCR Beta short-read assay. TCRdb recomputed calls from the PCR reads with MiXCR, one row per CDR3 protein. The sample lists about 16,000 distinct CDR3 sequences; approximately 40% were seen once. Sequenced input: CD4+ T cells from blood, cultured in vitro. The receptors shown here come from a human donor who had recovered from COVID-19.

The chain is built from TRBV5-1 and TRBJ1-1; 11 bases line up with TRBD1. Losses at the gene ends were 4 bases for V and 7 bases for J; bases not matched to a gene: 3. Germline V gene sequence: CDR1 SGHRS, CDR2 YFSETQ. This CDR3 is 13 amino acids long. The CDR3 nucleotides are TGCGCCAGCAGCGCGGGACAGGGGGGTGAAGCTTTCTTT. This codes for CASSAGQGGEAFF.

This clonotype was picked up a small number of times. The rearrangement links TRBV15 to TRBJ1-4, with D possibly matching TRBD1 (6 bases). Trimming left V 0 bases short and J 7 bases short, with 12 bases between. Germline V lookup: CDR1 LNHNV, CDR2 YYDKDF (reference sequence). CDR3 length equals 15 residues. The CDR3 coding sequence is TGTGCCACCAGCAGAGAACAGGGTAACAGTGAAAAACTGTTTTTT. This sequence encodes CATSREQGNSEKLFF.

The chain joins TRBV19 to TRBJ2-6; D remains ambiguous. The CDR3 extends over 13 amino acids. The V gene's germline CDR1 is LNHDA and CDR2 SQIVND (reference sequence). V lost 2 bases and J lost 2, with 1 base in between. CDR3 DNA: TGTGCCAGTAGTATAACTGGGGCCAACGTCCTGACTTTC. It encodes CASSITGANVLTF.

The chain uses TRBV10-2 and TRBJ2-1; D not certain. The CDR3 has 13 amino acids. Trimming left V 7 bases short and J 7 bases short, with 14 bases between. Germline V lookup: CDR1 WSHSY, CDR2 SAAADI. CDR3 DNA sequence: TGCGCCAGCAACCAGCGACGGCTTAATGAGCAGTTCTTC. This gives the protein CASNQRRLNEQFF.

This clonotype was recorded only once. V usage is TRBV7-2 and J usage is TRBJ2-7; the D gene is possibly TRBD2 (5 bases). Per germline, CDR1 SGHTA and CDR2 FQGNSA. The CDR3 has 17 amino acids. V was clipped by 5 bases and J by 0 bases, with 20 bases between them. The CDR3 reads CASSLDSYPGSSYEQYF. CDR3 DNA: TGTGCCAGCAGCCTAGATTCGTATCCGGGAAGCTCCTACGAGCAGTACTTC.

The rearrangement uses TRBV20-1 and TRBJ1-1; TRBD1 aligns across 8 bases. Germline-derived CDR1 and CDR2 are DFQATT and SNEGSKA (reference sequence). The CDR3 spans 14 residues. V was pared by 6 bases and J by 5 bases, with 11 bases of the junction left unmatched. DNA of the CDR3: TGCAGTGCCAGAAAACGGCAGGGGGCGACTGAAGCTTTCTTT. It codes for CSARKRQGATEAFF.

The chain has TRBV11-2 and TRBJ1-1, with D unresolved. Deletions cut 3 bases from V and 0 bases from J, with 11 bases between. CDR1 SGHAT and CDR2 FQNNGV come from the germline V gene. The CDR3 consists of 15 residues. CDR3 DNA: TGTGCCAGCAGCTTTGGGCAGAGAATGAACACTGAAGCTTTCTTT. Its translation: CASSFGQRMNTEAFF.

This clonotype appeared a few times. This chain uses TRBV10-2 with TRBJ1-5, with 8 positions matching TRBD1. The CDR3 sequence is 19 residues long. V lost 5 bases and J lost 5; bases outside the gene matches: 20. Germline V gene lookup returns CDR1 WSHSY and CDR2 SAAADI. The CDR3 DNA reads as TGCGCCAGCAGTCCCCGGGACAGGTGGCCCGAGGTGCTCGATCAGCCCCAGCATTTT. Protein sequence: CASSPRDRWPEVLDQPQHF.

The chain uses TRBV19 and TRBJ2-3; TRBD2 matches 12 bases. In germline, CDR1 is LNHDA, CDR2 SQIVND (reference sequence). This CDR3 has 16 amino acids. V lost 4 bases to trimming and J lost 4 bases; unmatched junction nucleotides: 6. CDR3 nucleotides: TGTGCCAGTAGTACCACTAGCGGGGGGCCCCCAGATACGCAGTATTTT. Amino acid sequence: CASSTTSGGPPDTQYF.

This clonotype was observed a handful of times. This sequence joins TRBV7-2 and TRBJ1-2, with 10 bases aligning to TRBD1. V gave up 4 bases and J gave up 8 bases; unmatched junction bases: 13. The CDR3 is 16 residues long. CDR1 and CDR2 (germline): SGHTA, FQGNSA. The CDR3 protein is CASSSGTGEFSRGYTF. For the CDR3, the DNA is TGTGCCAGCAGCTCCGGGACAGGGGAGTTTAGCCGCGGCTACACCTTC.